One T cell receptor (beta chain) is described in this entry. Its antigen is not identified. This entry comes from a study of identifying expanded T cells in peripheral blood. The method was immunoSEQ multiplex PCR; TCRdb's version includes in-frame clones alone and lacks a portion of them. The top ten hold around 5.6% of the sample, which has more than 75,000 clones, around 86% seen once. Study-wide results and caveats: Over about two and four weeks, about 16.4 and 19 clones changed, versus 1.2 between replicates.

Per the germline V gene, CDR1 is SGHRS and CDR2 is YFSETQ. The CDR3 extends over 13 amino acids. Trimming cost V 0 bases and J 6 bases, with 10 bases left between them. The chain links TRBV5-1 to TRBJ2-7; D remains ambiguous. The TCR sequence derives from a person aged 18 to 75 in good health. The sample consisted of blood. For the CDR3, the DNA is TGCGCCAGCAGCTTGGAAGGCCAGGCCGAGCAGTACTTC. This codes for CASSLEGQAEQYF. The whole variable domain, filled in from reference TRBV5-1 and TRBJ2-7, reads KAGVTQTPRYLIKTRGQQVTLSCSPISGHRSVSWYQQTPGQGLQFLFEYFSETQRNKGNFPGRFSGRQFSNSRSEMNVSTLELGDSALYLCASSLEGQAEQYFGPGTRLTVT.